The 22 T cell receptor beta chains below all came from one sample that was sequenced in a study of cytomegalovirus exposure and HLA in healthy donors. PCR used 60 Vbeta primers and 13 Jbeta primers. Produced via immunoSEQ multiplex PCR; TCRdb's table is partial and in-frame only. There are fewer than 120,000 clones in the sample; 86% occur only once, and around 1.9% lies in the top ten. The sequenced sample consisted of PBMCs. These TCRs come from a man in his forties in good health and CMV-seronegative.

The J gene is TRBJ2-3, the V gene TRBV6-6; D unclear. CDR1 MNHNY and CDR2 SVGAGI come from the germline V gene (reference sequence). Trimming cost V 5 bases and J 4 bases, with 7 bases left between them. This CDR3 contains 12 residues. The CDR3 DNA follows: TGTGCCAGCAGTCGAGAGGCAGATACGCAGTATTTT. Its protein is CASSREADTQYF.

The chain carries TRBV5-1 and TRBJ2-2; the match to TRBD2 covers 8 bases. Trimming took 0 bases from V and 3 from J; bases not matched to a gene: 4. Germline-derived CDR1 and CDR2 are SGHRS and YFSETQ. The CDR3 extends over 16 amino acids. The CDR3 DNA sequence: TGCGCCAGCAGCTTGGAACTAGCGGACCACACCGGGGAGCTGTTTTTT. This gives the protein CASSLELADHTGELFF.

The CDR3 spells CASSRDRQAFF. The CDR3 nucleotides read TGTGCCAGCAGCCGGGACAGGCAAGCTTTCTTT. The chain is built from TRBV6-6 and TRBJ1-1, with TRBD1 matching over 8 bases. Germline-derived CDR1 and CDR2 are MNHNY and SVGAGI (reference sequence). This CDR3 has 11 amino acids. The J segment lost 9 bases and the V segment lost 6 bases, leaving 3 bases of the junction unmatched.

CDR3 nucleotides: TGTGCCACCAGCAGAGACAGGACATCCCGCGAGCAGTACTTC. Its protein product is CATSRDRTSREQYF. V gene TRBV15 combines with J gene TRBJ2-7; maybe TRBD1 (5 bases). V was cut by 0 bases and J by 6 bases, with 12 bases left in between. Germline V gene lookup returns CDR1 LNHNV and CDR2 YYDKDF (reference sequence). The CDR3 loop spans 14 amino acids.

This clone was recorded only once. The V and J genes are TRBV7-9 and TRBJ2-2, with TRBD1 as a possible D gene (6 bases). This CDR3 has 13 amino acids. Germline V gene lookup returns CDR1 SEHNR and CDR2 FQNEAQ (reference sequence). Trimming stripped 1 base from V and 9 bases from J, with 9 bases between. This CDR3 is CASSLGTVWELFF. The CDR3, as DNA: TGTGCCAGCAGCTTAGGGACAGTATGGGAGCTGTTTTTT.

V is TRBV6-5 and J is TRBJ1-2, with 7 nucleotides matching TRBD1. This CDR3 comprises 13 residues. J gave up 8 bases and V 4 bases, and 7 bases lay outside the gene matches. Germline loops: CDR1 MNHEY, CDR2 SVGAGI. The CDR3 coding sequence is TGTGCCAGCAGTTTCTCCCCAGGGGGAGGCTACACCTTC. This codes for CASSFSPGGGYTF.

The rearrangement joins TRBV29-1 to TRBJ1-1; D possibly corresponds to TRBD1 (5 bases). The V and J ends lost 3 bases and 4 bases respectively, with 6 bases between them. The CDR3 is 11 amino acids. Germline CDR1 is SQVTM and CDR2 is ANQGSEA. CDR3 region: CSVDRGTEAFF. DNA of the CDR3: TGCAGCGTTGATAGGGGCACTGAAGCTTTCTTT.

The V and J genes are TRBV7-9 and TRBJ2-2; D is uncertain. The CDR3 has 16 residues. CDR1 SEHNR and CDR2 FQNEAQ come from the germline V gene (reference sequence). The germline V and J ends were trimmed by 8 bases and 1 base, with 17 bases remaining between them. CDR3 nucleotide sequence: TGTGCCAGCGGATCAGATCGGGTTAAGAACACCGGGGAGCTGTTTTTT. Residues: CASGSDRVKNTGELFF. The full variable domain, in which reference TRBV7-9 and TRBJ2-2 provide the parts outside the CDR3, is DTGVSQNPRHKITKRGQNVTFRCDPISEHNRLYWYRQTLGQGPEFLTYFQNEAQLEKSRLLSDRFSAERPKGSFSTLEIQRTEQGDSAMYLCASGSDRVKNTGELFFGEGSRLTVL.

This clone was observed a handful of times. This chain links TRBV25-1 with TRBJ2-6; 8 positions match TRBD2. Germline CDR1 MGHDK, CDR2 SYGVNS. Trimming cost V 6 bases and J 0 bases; bases outside gene matches: 7. This CDR3 contains 17 residues. The CDR3 DNA reads as TGTGCCAGCAGCGGGGGGGGGCCCTTCTCTGGGGCCAACGTCCTGACTTTC. Translated, it gives CASSGGGPFSGANVLTF.

Turning to this clone: No conserved phenylalanine or tryptophan is present at the end of the CDR3, so a read error is the likely explanation. V is TRBV6-6 and J is TRBJ2-3; 12 positions match TRBD2. Germline trimming cut 4 bases from V and 5 bases from J; bases unmatched to any gene: 1. Germline assignment: CDR1 MNHNY and CDR2 SVGAGI (reference sequence). This CDR3 contains 14 residues. CDR3 bases: TGTGCCAGCAGTTGGGGACTAGCGGGAGATACGCAGTATGTT. This codes for CASSWGLAGDTQYV.

The chain is built from TRBV27 and TRBJ1-2, with TRBD1 matching over 10 bases. The CDR3 covers 14 residues. V trimming: 7 bases; J trimming: 3 bases; junction bases outside the gene matches: 5. Germline V CDR1 and CDR2: MNHEY, SMNVEV (reference sequence). CDR3: CASKWTGGYYGYTF. CDR3 nucleotide sequence: TGTGCCAGCAAGTGGACAGGGGGGTACTATGGCTACACCTTC.

The gene calls are TRBV30 and TRBJ2-2; the D gene is possibly TRBD1 (8 bases). Trimming stripped 7 bases from V and 7 bases from J, with 16 bases between. Germline CDR1 is GTSNPN and CDR2 is SVGIG (reference sequence). The CDR3 spans 13 residues. Written as DNA, the CDR3 is TGTGCCTTGGACAGGGAGGGGATCGGGGAGCTGTTTTTT. This translates into CALDREGIGELFF.

The V gene is TRBV10-3, the J gene TRBJ2-5; 9 bases line up with TRBD2. This CDR3 has 15 residues. The J segment lost 3 bases and the V segment lost 7 bases, leaving 9 bases of the junction unmatched. The germline gives CDR1 ENHRY, CDR2 SYGVKD. The CDR3 nucleotides read TGTGCCATCACTGATGCGGGGGGGCCGGAAGAGACCCAGTACTTC. This codes for CAITDAGGPEETQYF.

The genes are TRBV5-1 and TRBJ2-6; 9 bases line up with TRBD1. Germline lookup yields CDR1 SGHRS and CDR2 YFSETQ. There are 18 residues in the CDR3. V gave up 4 bases and J gave up 0 bases; unmatched junction bases: 8. The CDR3 region is CASSSGTGLNSGANVLTF. The CDR3 DNA sequence: TGCGCCAGCAGCAGCGGGACAGGGCTAAACTCTGGGGCCAACGTCCTGACTTTC.

The chain's CDR3 is CATSRDRTGGLYEQYF. CDR3 nucleotides: TGTGCCACCAGCAGAGACCGGACAGGGGGCTTATACGAGCAGTACTTC. The chain carries TRBV15 and TRBJ2-7, with 11 bases aligning to TRBD1. The CDR3 is 16 amino acids. Losses at the gene ends were 0 bases for V and 4 bases for J; bases not matched to a gene: 5. Germline V gene data show CDR1 as LNHNV and CDR2 as YYDKDF (reference sequence).

This clone has only one observation. This sequence joins TRBV2 and TRBJ1-1, with no clear D. Per germline, CDR1 SNHLY and CDR2 FYNNEI. The CDR3 spans 14 residues. V was clipped by 3 bases and J by 1 base, with 9 bases between them. In DNA form, the CDR3 reads TGTGCCAGCAGTGACCTACAGACGAACACTGAAGCTTTCTTT. Protein: CASSDLQTNTEAFF.

The V gene is TRBV7-2, the J gene TRBJ2-6; 7 bases align to TRBD1. Trimming took 5 bases from V and 0 from J; bases not matched to a gene: 1. The CDR3 sequence is 15 residues long. The germline gives CDR1 SGHTA, CDR2 FQGNSA. The CDR3 protein is CASSRTGSGANVLTF. The CDR3 coding sequence is TGTGCCAGCAGCCGGACAGGCTCTGGGGCCAACGTCCTGACTTTC. Complete variable domain (other parts from reference TRBV7-2 and TRBJ2-6): GAGVSQSPSNKVTEKGKDVELRCDPISGHTALYWYRQSLGQGLEFLIYFQGNSAPDKSGLPSDRFSAERTGGSVSTLTIQRTQQEDSAVYLCASSRTGSGANVLTFGAGSRLTVL.

This clone was detected a few times. The chain joins TRBV4-3 to TRBJ1-1; D unclear. Germline CDR1 is LGHNA and CDR2 is YSLEER. V lost 1 base and J lost 0, with 9 bases in between. The CDR3 loop spans 15 amino acids. The CDR3 loop reads CASSQGGQVNTEAFF. The CDR3 coding sequence is TGCGCCAGCAGCCAAGGTGGTCAGGTGAACACTGAAGCTTTCTTT.

This clone showed up just once. The chain carries TRBV15 and TRBJ2-7, with 9 bases aligning to TRBD1. The V and J ends lost 0 bases and 6 bases, in that order; junction bases with no gene match: 3. CDR1 is LNHNV and CDR2 is YYDKDF in the germline V gene (reference sequence). CDR3 length: 14 amino acids. This CDR3 is CATSREQGAVEQYF. DNA of the CDR3: TGTGCCACCAGCAGAGAACAGGGGGCAGTCGAGCAGTACTTC.

The chain recombines TRBV6-6 with TRBJ2-1; D may be TRBD2 (5 bases). Trimming removed 2 bases from V and 10 bases from J, with 18 bases in between. CDR3 length: 15 amino acids. Per the germline V gene, CDR1 is MNHNY and CDR2 is SVGAGI (reference sequence). The CDR3 spells CASSYGLSGGREQFF. The DNA for the CDR3 is TGTGCCAGCAGTTACGGACTTTCGGGCGGGCGGGAGCAGTTCTTC.

V gene TRBV7-8 combines with J gene TRBJ2-5, with 9 bases lining up with TRBD1. The CDR3 loop spans 15 amino acids. Germline values: CDR1 SGHVS, CDR2 FQNEAQ. Unmatched junction bases numbered 15, after V lost 5 bases and J lost 11 bases. Written as DNA, the CDR3 is TGTGCCAGCAGCCTATCCGGGACAGGGATACGCAGTCAGTACTTC. Residues: CASSLSGTGIRSQYF.

V is TRBV14 and J is TRBJ1-1; perhaps TRBD1 as D (5 bases). In germline, CDR1 is SGHDN, CDR2 FVKESK. The CDR3 spans 13 residues. Trimming took off 5 bases at V and 1 base at J, with 8 bases between the two ends. The CDR3 DNA sequence: TGTGCCAGCAGCGTACAGGAGAACACTGAAGCTTTCTTT. This codes for CASSVQENTEAFF.